These T cell receptor beta chains were read from a single sample in a study of blood T cell repertoires in COVID-19. The repertoire was sequenced with immunoSEQ multiplex PCR; TCRdb's copy has only in-frame clones and lacks some. The sample consists of around 87,000 clones, around four fifths of them appearing once. The sequenced sample was peripheral blood. The source is a woman of 80 years or more with acute or convalescent COVID-19. Each CDR3 is given with its conserved first and last residue. Fields, in order: V gene, CDR3 length, D gene, J gene, clone size, CDR3 protein, CDR3 DNA. D genes are given only for firm matches. Size is omitted from some rows. Given values are once, few, many or a class for expanded clones.

V gene: TRBV6-2/TRBV6-3; CDR3 length: 18; D gene: TRBD1; J gene: TRBJ1-5; clone size: .; CDR3 protein: CASSYSTGEVGGGQPQHF; CDR3 DNA: TGTGCCAGCAGTTACTCGACAGGGGAAGTCGGAGGGGGTCAGCCCCAGCATTTT
V gene: TRBV13; CDR3 length: 14; D gene: TRBD2; J gene: TRBJ2-3; clone size: .; CDR3 protein: CASSSPGRTDTQYF; CDR3 DNA: TGTGCCAGCAGCTCCCCCGGGAGGACAGATACGCAGTATTTT
V gene: TRBV19; CDR3 length: 14; D gene: .; J gene: TRBJ1-4; clone size: once; CDR3 protein: CASSDSATNEKLFF; CDR3 DNA: TGTGCCAGCTCGGACAGTGCAACTAATGAAAAACTGTTTTTT
V gene: TRBV28; CDR3 length: 15; D gene: .; J gene: TRBJ1-6; clone size: .; CDR3 protein: CASSLGRPTGSPLHF; CDR3 DNA: TGTGCCAGCAGTTTAGGTCGGCCGACAGGTTCACCCCTCCACTTT
V gene: TRBV6-6; CDR3 length: 15; D gene: TRBD1; J gene: TRBJ1-2; clone size: .; CDR3 protein: CASSSVDRGQYGYTF; CDR3 DNA: TGTGCCAGCAGTTCTGTGGACAGGGGCCAATATGGCTACACCTTC
V gene: TRBV6-6; CDR3 length: 14; D gene: .; J gene: TRBJ2-7; clone size: .; CDR3 protein: CASSRTGNGYEQYF; CDR3 DNA: TGTGCCAGCAGTCGTACAGGGAATGGTTACGAGCAGTACTTC
V gene: TRBV28; CDR3 length: 14; D gene: TRBD1; J gene: TRBJ2-1; clone size: .; CDR3 protein: CASSSPGDRGEQFF; CDR3 DNA: TGTGCCAGCAGTTCGCCCGGCGACAGGGGCGAGCAGTTCTTC
V gene: TRBV27; CDR3 length: 15; D gene: TRBD1; J gene: TRBJ1-6; clone size: few; CDR3 protein: CASSFKPGGGLPLHF; CDR3 DNA: TGTGCCAGCAGTTTCAAACCAGGGGGCGGATTACCCCTCCACTTT
V gene: TRBV5-4; CDR3 length: 16; D gene: .; J gene: TRBJ1-6; clone size: .; CDR3 protein: CASSIGKGQYNSPLHF; CDR3 DNA: TGTGCCAGCAGTATTGGAAAGGGGCAGTATAATTCACCCCTCCACTTT
V gene: TRBV25-1; CDR3 length: 13; D gene: .; J gene: TRBJ1-2; clone size: .; CDR3 protein: CASSRAGDYGYTF; CDR3 DNA: TGTGCCAGCAGTCGGGCAGGGGACTATGGCTACACCTTC
V gene: TRBV7-3; CDR3 length: 13; D gene: .; J gene: TRBJ1-1; clone size: .; CDR3 protein: CASSRISGDPAFF; CDR3 DNA: TGTGCCAGCAGCCGAATTTCAGGGGACCCAGCTTTCTTT
V gene: TRBV7-2; CDR3 length: 17; D gene: .; J gene: TRBJ2-2; clone size: .; CDR3 protein: CASSSFNGVVSTGELFF; CDR3 DNA: TGTGCCAGCAGCTCCTTTAACGGAGTGGTGAGCACCGGGGAGCTGTTTTTT
V gene: TRBV13; CDR3 length: 15; D gene: TRBD1; J gene: TRBJ2-3; clone size: .; CDR3 protein: CASSHDRGWTDTQYF; CDR3 DNA: TGTGCCAGCAGCCACGACAGGGGATGGACAGATACGCAGTATTTT
V gene: TRBV7-8; CDR3 length: 14; D gene: TRBD1; J gene: TRBJ2-5; clone size: .; CDR3 protein: CASSQWTGGETQYF; CDR3 DNA: TGTGCCAGCAGCCAGTGGACAGGGGGCGAGACCCAGTACTTC
V gene: TRBV4-1; CDR3 length: 14; D gene: .; J gene: TRBJ2-3; clone size: few; CDR3 protein: CASSQDRSTDTQYF; CDR3 DNA: TGCGCCAGCAGCCAAGACAGAAGCACAGATACGCAGTATTTT
V gene: TRBV6-5; CDR3 length: 14; D gene: TRBD1; J gene: TRBJ1-2; clone size: .; CDR3 protein: CASSPVQGASGYTF; CDR3 DNA: TGTGCCAGCAGTCCCGTACAGGGGGCTTCTGGCTACACCTTC
V gene: TRBV28; CDR3 length: 16; D gene: TRBD2; J gene: TRBJ2-3; clone size: few; CDR3 protein: CASSLEPGTSGDTQYF; CDR3 DNA: TGTGCCAGCAGTTTAGAACCCGGGACTAGCGGTGATACGCAGTATTTT
V gene: TRBV6-5; CDR3 length: 16; D gene: .; J gene: TRBJ1-6; clone size: .; CDR3 protein: CASSYSGLGQGSPLHF; CDR3 DNA: TGTGCCAGCAGTTACTCGGGGCTTGGACAAGGTTCACCCCTCCACTTT
V gene: TRBV5-1; CDR3 length: 15; D gene: TRBD2; J gene: TRBJ2-7; clone size: .; CDR3 protein: CASSRGEESSYEQYF; CDR3 DNA: TGCGCCAGCAGCCGGGGGGAAGAGAGCTCCTACGAGCAGTACTTC
V gene: TRBV11-2; CDR3 length: 13; D gene: .; J gene: TRBJ2-1; clone size: .; CDR3 protein: CASSFHWDNGQFF; CDR3 DNA: TGTGCCAGCAGCTTTCATTGGGACAATGGGCAGTTCTTC
V gene: TRBV9; CDR3 length: 14; D gene: TRBD2; J gene: TRBJ2-1; clone size: .; CDR3 protein: CASGGTSSPNEQFF; CDR3 DNA: TGTGCCAGCGGTGGGACTAGCAGCCCCAATGAGCAGTTCTTC
V gene: TRBV7-9; CDR3 length: 15; D gene: TRBD1; J gene: TRBJ2-7; clone size: .; CDR3 protein: CASSPGQGAVYEQYF; CDR3 DNA: TGTGCCAGCAGCCCGGGACAGGGAGCGGTCTACGAGCAGTACTTC
V gene: TRBV24-1; CDR3 length: 18; D gene: TRBD2; J gene: TRBJ2-2; clone size: .; CDR3 protein: CATGDPGTSGAYTGELFF; CDR3 DNA: TGTGCCACCGGCGATCCCGGGACTAGCGGGGCCTACACCGGGGAGCTGTTTTTT
V gene: TRBV28; CDR3 length: 16; D gene: TRBD2; J gene: TRBJ2-5; clone size: .; CDR3 protein: CASSQRLAGSVKTQYF; CDR3 DNA: TGTGCCAGCAGTCAAAGACTAGCGGGATCGGTGAAGACCCAGTACTTC
V gene: TRBV7-6; CDR3 length: 16; D gene: TRBD1; J gene: TRBJ1-2; clone size: .; CDR3 protein: CASSLVPGQGAWGYTF; CDR3 DNA: TGTGCCAGCAGCTTAGTACCGGGACAGGGGGCCTGGGGCTACACCTTC
V gene: TRBV27; CDR3 length: 14; D gene: .; J gene: TRBJ2-1; clone size: .; CDR3 protein: CASSYIVSGSEQFF; CDR3 DNA: TGTGCCAGCAGCTATATCGTAAGTGGGAGTGAGCAGTTCTTC
V gene: TRBV6-5; CDR3 length: 14; D gene: TRBD1; J gene: TRBJ1-5; clone size: .; CDR3 protein: CASSYDRGRQPQHF; CDR3 DNA: TGTGCCAGCAGTTATGACAGGGGACGTCAGCCCCAGCATTTT
V gene: TRBV28; CDR3 length: 15; D gene: TRBD2; J gene: TRBJ2-5; clone size: .; CDR3 protein: CASSLALAGMKTQYF; CDR3 DNA: TGTGCCAGCAGTTTGGCGCTAGCGGGGATGAAGACCCAGTACTTC
V gene: TRBV12-3/TRBV12-4; CDR3 length: 12; D gene: .; J gene: TRBJ2-1; clone size: .; CDR3 protein: CASTISYNEQFF; CDR3 DNA: TGTGCCAGCACCATTTCCTATAATGAGCAGTTCTTC
V gene: TRBV27; CDR3 length: 13; D gene: .; J gene: TRBJ1-3; clone size: .; CDR3 protein: CASRANSGNTIYF; CDR3 DNA: TGTGCCAGCAGAGCCAACTCTGGAAACACCATATATTTT
V gene: TRBV3-1/TRBV3-2; CDR3 length: 14; D gene: .; J gene: TRBJ2-3; clone size: .; CDR3 protein: CASSQGFEADTQYF; CDR3 DNA: TGTGCCAGCAGCCAAGGGTTCGAGGCAGATACGCAGTATTTT
V gene: TRBV5-1; CDR3 length: 13; D gene: TRBD1; J gene: TRBJ1-1; clone size: .; CDR3 protein: CASSFTGDTEAFF; CDR3 DNA: TGCGCCAGCAGCTTTACAGGGGACACTGAAGCTTTCTTT
V gene: TRBV7-2; CDR3 length: 15; D gene: .; J gene: TRBJ2-1; clone size: .; CDR3 protein: CASSPRGSRYNEQFF; CDR3 DNA: TGTGCCAGCAGCCCCCGGGGTAGCAGATACAATGAGCAGTTCTTC
V gene: TRBV2; CDR3 length: 15; D gene: .; J gene: TRBJ2-3; clone size: .; CDR3 protein: CASSEGGFSTDTQYF; CDR3 DNA: TGTGCCAGCAGTGAAGGAGGATTTAGCACAGATACGCAGTATTTT
V gene: TRBV30; CDR3 length: 14; D gene: .; J gene: TRBJ1-1; clone size: .; CDR3 protein: CAWGADSSNTEAFF; CDR3 DNA: TGTGCCTGGGGGGCAGACAGTTCGAACACTGAAGCTTTCTTT